This T cell receptor (beta chain) was profiled in a study of CD8 T cells in Susac syndrome. The germline CDR1 and CDR2 sequences are KGHSH and LQKENI. The CDR3 has 14 amino acids. V lost 0 bases and J lost 9, with 14 bases in between. TEMRA cells were FACS-enriched, with CD8+ and CD4+ T cells isolated negatively. It was with random hexamers that 0.5 to 1 ug RNA was reverse transcribed. Amplification of TCR beta CDR3 used immunoSEQ multiplex PCR across 54 Vbeta and 13 Jbeta. TCRdb re-analysed the immunoSEQ multiplex PCR reads in MiXCR, keeping a single row per CDR3 protein. The sample has about 120,000 distinct CDR3 sequences; approximately 94% are singletons.

The source is a human donor with multiple sclerosis. The chain carries TRBV18 and TRBJ2-5; TRBD2 is a possible D gene (7 bases). Material: CD4+ T cells from PBMCs. CDR3 loop: CASSPPNGEGAQYF. The CDR3 DNA sequence: TGTGCCAGCTCACCACCGAACGGGGAGGGGGCCCAGTACTTC.